Sequencing of this T cell receptor (beta chain) was carried out in a study of identical twins. Notes on the study in general: While abundant cord blood beta clonotypes carried fewer insertions, memory repertoires showed no such pattern. Alpha sequences that were out-of-frame and twin-shared showed an excess of low generation probability.

This clonotype was seen more than once but under ten times. Its antigen remains unknown. Trimming left V 2 bases short and J 3 bases short, with 14 bases between. CDR3 length equals 15 residues. From germline, CDR1 is MNHEY and CDR2 SVGEGT. Unique molecular identifiers were present on the cDNA, and a universal primer site came from template switching. MiXCR was run by TCRdb on the 5' RACE reads, yielding one entry per CDR3 protein. The sample lists roughly 250,000 distinct CDR3 sequences, roughly 13% occurring once. The V gene is TRBV6-2 or TRBV6-3, the J gene TRBJ2-7, with D possibly called TRBD1 or TRBD2 (6 bases each). The TCR originated in a woman aged 18-29 years in good health. Sequenced: memory (CD45RO+) T cells sorted from blood. The CDR3 bases are TGTGCCAGCAGTTACCTACGGGGGCGCGACTACGAGCAGTACTTC. Protein product: CASSYLRGRDYEQYF.